This T cell receptor beta chain was recovered during a study of cytomegalovirus exposure and HLA in healthy donors. The study, taken as a whole, reports: The study put about 180 TCR beta chains on its list as cytomegalovirus-associated. In the approximately 120 validation repertoires, a later analysis found that first-cohort TCR clusters tended to co-occur. Most observed TCR sequences were rare, whereas some public TCRs were detected in many donors.

Comments on this clone: The target antigen is unknown.

Donors were drawn from the approximately 120-subject validation cohort, separate from the roughly 700-subject first cohort. Per the germline V gene, CDR1 is SGHRS and CDR2 is YFSETQ. The CDR3 extends over 14 amino acids. Trimming shortened V by 2 bases and J by 0 bases, and 8 bases separated the two germline ends. The table came from immunoSEQ multiplex PCR; TCRdb's copy has only in-frame clones and leaves some out. The top ten hold just under 3% of the sample, which has around 160,000 clones, roughly 91% seen once. The TCR sequence derives from a man aged 18-30 years in good health and CMV-seronegative. The genes are TRBV5-1 and TRBJ1-2, with D uncertain. What was sequenced was PBMCs. Here the CDR3 reads CASSFEGANYGYTF. CDR3 DNA sequence: TGCGCCAGCAGCTTCGAGGGAGCTAACTATGGCTACACCTTC. Looking up the rest from reference TRBV5-1 and TRBJ1-2 gives the full variable domain: KAGVTQTPRYLIKTRGQQVTLSCSPISGHRSVSWYQQTPGQGLQFLFEYFSETQRNKGNFPGRFSGRQFSNSRSEMNVSTLELGDSALYLCASSFEGANYGYTFGSGTRLTVV.